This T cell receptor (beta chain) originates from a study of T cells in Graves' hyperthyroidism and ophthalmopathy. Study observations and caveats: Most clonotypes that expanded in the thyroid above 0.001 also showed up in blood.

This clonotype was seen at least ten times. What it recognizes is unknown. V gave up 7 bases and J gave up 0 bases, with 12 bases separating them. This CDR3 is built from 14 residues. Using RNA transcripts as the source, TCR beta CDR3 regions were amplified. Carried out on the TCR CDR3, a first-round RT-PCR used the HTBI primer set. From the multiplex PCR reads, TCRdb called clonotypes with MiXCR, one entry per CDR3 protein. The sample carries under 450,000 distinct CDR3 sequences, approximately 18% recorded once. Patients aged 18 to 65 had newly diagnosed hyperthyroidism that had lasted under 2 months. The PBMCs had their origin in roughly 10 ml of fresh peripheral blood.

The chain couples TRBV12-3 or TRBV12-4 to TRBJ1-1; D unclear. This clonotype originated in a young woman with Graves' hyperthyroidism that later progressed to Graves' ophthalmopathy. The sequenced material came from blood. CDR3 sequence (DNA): TGTGCCAGCACCCGGACTCATTTGAACACTGAAGCTTTCTTT. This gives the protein CASTRTHLNTEAFF.